One sample yielded the 3 T cell receptor beta chains listed below, sequenced in a study of blood T cells in healthy people across ages. Combining a sample-barcoded 5' primer with a J-beta primer mix, a second PCR ran for roughly 6 to 12 cycles. In TCRdb, the 5' RACE reads were re-called with MiXCR into one record per CDR3 protein. The table shows under 1,000,000 distinct CDR3 sequences, with 30% to 45% occurring only once. What was sequenced was blood. The source is a man in his late teens or twenties in good health.

V usage is TRBV10-3 and J usage is TRBJ2-3, with 7 bases matching TRBD2. The germline CDR1 and CDR2 sequences are ENHRY and SYGVKD. V dropped 7 bases and J dropped 5; count of bases not matched to a gene: 6. This CDR3 has 13 residues. The CDR3 DNA follows: TGTGCCATCAAGGCGGGGGAGGAAGATACGCAGTATTTT. This codes for CAIKAGEEDTQYF.

As to this clonotype: The germline gene is not matched at one end of the junction; a read error may be the cause. This chain links TRBV4-2 with TRBJ2-7; the match to TRBD1 covers 9 bases. The CDR3 is 21 amino acids. Germline CDR1 reads LGHNA; CDR2 reads YNFKEQ. CDR3 region: CAISPPGQGSRIGVRTYEQYF. The DNA of the CDR3 is TGTGCCATCAGCCCCCCGGGACAGGGTTCTAGAATAGGGGTAAGGACCTACGAGCAGTACTTC.

The rearrangement joins TRBV20-1 to TRBJ1-2, with D perhaps matching TRBD1 (5 bases). Between the trimmed V and J ends, which lost 3 bases and 4 bases, there was a span of 15 bases. The CDR3 covers 14 residues. Per germline, CDR1 DFQATT and CDR2 SNEGSKA (reference sequence). The CDR3 region is CSASSQGGLYGYTF. The CDR3 coding sequence is TGCAGTGCTAGTTCCCAGGGAGGTCTCTATGGCTACACCTTC.